This T cell receptor (beta chain) was sequenced during a study of blood T cell repertoires in COVID-19. Donors of Cohort 3 who recovered were those that had two negative PCRs, clearance, or symptom resolution. Original handling: Amplifying reference gene primers gave estimates of nucleated cell counts. Clones were sequenced by immunoSEQ multiplex PCR, and TCRdb holds only the in-frame ones, with some missing. Clone size and the V and J calls come from that table; the DNA yielded D and trimming. The table has around 370,000 clones, 88% seen once. Germline V gene data show CDR1 as LGHNT and CDR2 as FRNRAP. The CDR3 consists of 13 residues. Trimming pared 7 bases from V and 7 bases from J, leaving 16 bases between.

The sample was PBMCs or T cells enriched from blood (not recorded which). The chain combines TRBV12-5 with TRBJ1-1; D gene uncertain. This TCR was recovered from a woman between 18 and 29 years old who had recovered from COVID-19. The CDR3 region has the DNA TGTGCTAGTGCCGATAGACGTGGCGGTGAAGCTTTCTTT. Translated: CASADRRGGEAFF.